The next 25 T cell receptor beta chains were all read from a single sample in a study of beta chain features in type 1 diabetes. Notes on the study in general: Shorter TCRB CDR3s, moderately but significantly so, were found in Type 1 diabetes patients in all four CD4+ subsets.

No antigens are known for them. Of the isolated RNA, all was reverse transcribed, and so the sequenced material was expressed TCRB transcripts. Sequenced by immunoSEQ multiplex PCR; TCRdb stores in-frame clones only, minus some. This sample has more than 150,000 clones, with approximately 8.7% found just once. The sequenced material came from central memory CD4+ T cells from blood. These receptors were collected from a woman in her twenties or thirties with type 1 diabetes.

This clone was found a few times. This chain links TRBV15 with TRBJ1-1; D might be TRBD1 (6 bases). Germline CDR1 LNHNV, CDR2 YYDKDF (reference sequence). Trimming stripped 0 bases from V and 1 base from J, with 12 bases between. The CDR3 is 16 amino acids. The CDR3 nucleotides are TGTGCCACCAGCAGAGATGGGGGGGCAGCGAACACTGAAGCTTTCTTT. Translating gives CATSRDGGAANTEAFF.

V usage is TRBV21-1 and J usage is TRBJ1-2; the table calls TRBD1, which could not be checked here. TRBV21-1 is a documented pseudogene. The CDR3 contains 16 residues. CDR3 sequence (DNA): TGTGCCAGCAGCAAACCCACAGGGGGCCTGAACTATGGCTACACCTTC. Protein sequence: CASSKPTGGLNYGYTF.

This clone has a handful of counts. The V gene is TRBV29-1, the J gene TRBJ1-2; tentatively, D is TRBD1 (6 bases). The CDR3 is made up of 13 amino acids. Germline V lookup: CDR1 SQVTM, CDR2 ANQGSEA. Trimming left V 7 bases short and J 8 bases short, with 20 bases between. The CDR3 region has the DNA TGCAGCGCCAGAAGGGGGGGGGTTGACGGCTACACCTTC. Protein product: CSARRGGVDGYTF.

This clone was observed a few times. The V call is TRBV21-1, the J call TRBJ1-1; no check of the table's D call, TRBD1, against the DNA was made. TRBV21-1 is shown as a pseudogene. This CDR3 is 13 amino acids long. CDR3 region: CASSKDRNTEAFF. For the CDR3, the DNA is TGTGCCAGCAGCAAAGACAGGAACACTGAAGCTTTCTTT.

The genes are TRBV5-1 and TRBJ1-2; D remains unclear. CDR1 is SGHRS and CDR2 is YFSETQ in the germline V gene. V lost 3 bases and J lost 1, with 7 bases in between. CDR3 length: 13 amino acids. The CDR3 sequence: CASSSHVNYGYTF. DNA for the CDR3: TGCGCCAGCAGCTCACATGTTAACTATGGCTACACCTTC.

This clone has just a few counts. The genes are TRBV11-1 and TRBJ1-1, with D possibly TRBD1 on 6 matching bases. This CDR3 has 13 amino acids. The V and J ends lost 5 bases and 7 bases respectively, with 14 bases between them. CDR1 is SGHAT and CDR2 is FQDESV in the germline V gene (reference sequence). CDR3 in amino acids: CASSPGTTVEAFF. CDR3 coding DNA: TGTGCCAGCAGCCCTGGGACAACGGTTGAAGCTTTCTTT. The full variable domain, completed using reference TRBV11-1 and TRBJ1-1, is EAEVAQSPRYKITEKSQAVAFWCDPISGHATLYWYRQILGQGPELLVQFQDESVVDDSQLPKDRFSAERLKGVDSTLKIQPAELGDSAMYLCASSPGTTVEAFFGQGTRLTVV.

This clone was seen only a few times. The chain combines TRBV25-1 with TRBJ2-1; D uncertain. Germline V lookup: CDR1 MGHDK, CDR2 SYGVNS. The ends were cut back, 3 bases at V and 6 bases at J, with 12 bases in the middle. The CDR3 sequence is 14 residues long. CDR3 sequence reads: CASSDYQTTNEQFF. CDR3 nucleotide sequence: TGTGCCAGCAGTGACTACCAGACAACCAATGAGCAGTTCTTC.

This clone came up a few times. The V call is TRBV29-1, the J call TRBJ1-4, with 7 bases identical to TRBD1. V trimming: 7 bases; J trimming: 8 bases; junction bases outside the gene matches: 7. CDR3 length: 12 residues. Germline-derived CDR1 and CDR2 are SQVTM and ANQGSEA. CDR3 residues: CSARQGWEKLFF. The CDR3 bases are TGCAGCGCAAGACAGGGTTGGGAAAAACTGTTTTTT.

There are many counts of this clone. Additional DNA sequences in this sample encode the identical CDR3. The chain uses TRBV29-1 and TRBJ1-1; 9 bases fit TRBD1. V was pared by 6 bases and J by 2 bases, with 4 bases of the junction left unmatched. This CDR3 region has 13 residues. CDR1 is SQVTM, CDR2 ANQGSEA, per germline. CDR3 amino acids: CSVAGQGNTEAFF. Written as DNA, the CDR3 is TGCAGCGTAGCGGGACAGGGTAACACTGAAGCTTTCTTT.

The chain joins TRBV18 to TRBJ2-7; 8 nucleotides line up with TRBD2. Germline V lookup: CDR1 KGHSH, CDR2 LQKENI. J was trimmed by 6 bases and V by 0 bases; bases with no gene match: 10. This CDR3 is 16 amino acids long. The CDR3, as DNA: TGTGCCAGCTCACCACCTTCGGGGACTAGAGGTCGCGAGCAGTACTTC. Its protein product is CASSPPSGTRGREQYF.

The V and J genes are TRBV4-1 and TRBJ1-2; 12 nucleotides align to TRBD1. The V and J ends lost 1 base and 8 bases, in that order; junction bases with no gene match: 8. CDR3 length: 16 residues. Germline CDR1 is MGHRA and CDR2 is YSYEKL. In nucleotides, the CDR3 is TGCGCCAGCAGCCAAGGGGACAGGGGGCTGAAAGGGGGCTACACCTTC. This sequence encodes CASSQGDRGLKGGYTF.

The chain couples TRBV4-2 to TRBJ2-1; 8 bases are shared with TRBD2. The length of the CDR3 is 17 residues. Germline V gene data show CDR1 as LGHNA and CDR2 as YNFKEQ. J lost 4 bases, V lost 1 base, and 9 bases had no gene match. DNA for the CDR3: TGTGCCAGCAGCCAAGTGGCGGCACTAGCGGAGTACAATGAGCAGTTCTTC. Translating gives CASSQVAALAEYNEQFF.

This clone came up a few times. The V gene is TRBV9, the J gene TRBJ1-3; perhaps TRBD1 as D (6 bases). The ends were cut back, 3 bases at V and 0 bases at J, with 13 bases in the middle. The CDR3 covers 16 residues. The germline gives CDR1 SGDLS, CDR2 YYNGEE. As DNA, the CDR3 is TGTGCCAGCAGCGCGGACAGCTTCCACTCTGGAAACACCATATATTTT. Residues: CASSADSFHSGNTIYF.

The table lists this clone with a few counts. The chain uses TRBV4-1 and TRBJ2-2; D call uncertain. CDR1 is MGHRA, CDR2 YSYEKL, per germline. V gave up 4 bases and J gave up 7 bases, with 7 bases separating them. The CDR3 sequence is 12 residues long. The CDR3 nucleotides are TGCGCCAGCAGCCCTAGAGGCGGGGAGCTGTTTTTT. Protein sequence: CASSPRGGELFF.

The sample holds a few counts of this clone. DNA for the CDR3: TGTGCCAGCAGGAGTTTAGGCATGGGGGACAGGGCTTTCTTT. Translating gives CASRSLGMGDRAFF. The chain is built from TRBV27 and TRBJ1-1, with 8 nucleotides matching TRBD1. V lost 6 bases, J lost 11 bases, and 14 bases stayed unmatched. Germline V lookup: CDR1 MNHEY, CDR2 SMNVEV (reference sequence). This CDR3 comprises 14 residues.

This clone was recorded a few times. The chain is built from TRBV4-1 and TRBJ2-3, with 8 positions matching TRBD2. CDR3 size: 17 residues. Germline trimming cut 0 bases from V and 0 bases from J; bases unmatched to any gene: 5. Germline V gene lookup returns CDR1 MGHRA and CDR2 YSYEKL. CDR3 sequence (DNA): TGCGCCAGCAGCCAAGATTACGGGGGGGCTAGCACAGATACGCAGTATTTT. Translation gives CASSQDYGGASTDTQYF.

The rearrangement uses TRBV30 and TRBJ1-1; D not resolved. Per the germline V gene, CDR1 is GTSNPN and CDR2 is SVGIG (reference sequence). There are 15 residues in the CDR3. Trimming cost V 0 bases and J 1 base, with 12 bases left between them. DNA for the CDR3: TGTGCCTGGAGTGTACTGAGGGCAGCGAACACTGAAGCTTTCTTT. As protein: CAWSVLRAANTEAFF.

This clone was observed a handful of times. The rearrangement joins TRBV7-2 to TRBJ2-7, with D perhaps TRBD2 (6 bases). This CDR3 comprises 15 residues. V lost 1 base to trimming and J lost 3 bases, with 13 bases between them. Germline V gives CDR1 SGHTA, CDR2 FQGNSA. The CDR3 here is CASSLGAGPLYEQYF. The CDR3 DNA reads TGTGCCAGCAGCTTAGGGGCGGGACCTCTCTACGAGCAGTACTTC.

This clone has just a few counts. The same CDR3 arises from other DNA sequences in this sample as well. The chain links TRBV7-9 to TRBJ2-5; unclear D gene. V was cut by 1 base and J by 5 bases, with 5 bases left in between. The CDR3 sequence is 12 residues long. Germline V lookup: CDR1 SEHNR, CDR2 FQNEAQ (reference sequence). This CDR3 is CASSLVRETQYF. CDR3 in DNA: TGTGCCAGCAGCTTAGTTCGGGAGACCCAGTACTTC.

The chain combines TRBV29-1 with TRBJ1-1; D might be TRBD1 (6 bases). Trimming removed 4 bases from V and 1 base from J, with 7 bases in between. From germline, CDR1 is SQVTM and CDR2 ANQGSEA. CDR3 length: 12 residues. As DNA, the CDR3 is TGCAGCGTTGCCAGGGGGAACACTGAAGCTTTCTTT. Its protein is CSVARGNTEAFF.

The V and J genes are TRBV19 and TRBJ2-1, with a weak D call TRBD1 (6 bases). The V end was cut by 2 bases, the J end by 9 bases, with 11 bases between. Germline V gene lookup returns CDR1 LNHDA and CDR2 SQIVND (reference sequence). CDR3 length: 13 residues. In DNA form, the CDR3 reads TGTGCCAGTAGTATACCGGGACATGGTGAGCAGTTCTTC. It yields the protein CASSIPGHGEQFF.

This clone was detected a few times. The V and J genes are TRBV9 and TRBJ2-5; 7 bases are shared with TRBD1. The CDR3 runs to 14 residues. The trim removed 4 bases at V and 1 base at J, leaving 4 bases unmatched. The V gene's germline CDR1 is SGDLS and CDR2 YYNGEE. CDR3 amino acids: CASSPQGSQETQYF. CDR3 sequence (DNA): TGTGCCAGCAGCCCACAGGGGAGCCAAGAGACCCAGTACTTC.

This clone occurred many times. This chain uses TRBV6-1 with TRBJ2-7, with 7 bases matching TRBD1. The CDR3 loop spans 14 amino acids. The J segment lost 0 bases and the V segment lost 9 bases, leaving 8 bases of the junction unmatched. The germline V gene has CDR1 MNHNS and CDR2 SASEGT. In nucleotides, the CDR3 is TGTGCCAGTCTCCGGGACAGCAGCTCCTACGAGCAGTACTTC. It codes for CASLRDSSSYEQYF.

This chain connects TRBV28 to TRBJ2-1; TRBD2 agrees at 13 bases. Germline V gene sequence: CDR1 MDHEN, CDR2 SYDVKM. There are 20 residues in the CDR3. V lost 7 bases to trimming and J lost 0 bases; unmatched junction nucleotides: 15. CDR3 bases: TGTGCCAGCACAACCCCTAGGAGGACTAGCGGGAGTGTCTCCTACAATGAGCAGTTCTTC. Its translation is CASTTPRRTSGSVSYNEQFF.

This clone has a handful of counts. The chain joins TRBV19 to TRBJ2-5; 8 bases fit TRBD1. The CDR3 extends over 13 amino acids. The V gene end was trimmed by 3 bases and the J gene end by 6 bases; junction bases not matched to a gene: 3. Germline CDR1 is LNHDA and CDR2 is SQIVND (reference sequence). The CDR3 DNA sequence: TGTGCCAGTAGTATTGGACAGGGTCAGACCCAGTACTTC. Protein sequence: CASSIGQGQTQYF.